The 21 T cell receptor beta chains reported below all come from one sample, sequenced in a study of OX40 agonist ivuxolimab in advanced cancers. Assay used: immunoSEQ multiplex PCR; TCRdb lists only in-frame clones, some missing. The repertoire has 65,000 to 95,000 clones, roughly 91% of them found once; the top ten carry 6.2%. Sequences were derived from CD4+ or CD8+ T cells sorted from blood, sampled in a trial of the OX40 agonist ivuxolimab. All receptors derive from an adult with an advanced solid tumor such as melanoma, head and neck, liver or kidney cancer.

About this clone itself: The identical CDR3 is also encoded by other nucleotide sequences in the sample. The rearrangement joins TRBV5-1 to TRBJ1-6; the D is unclear. Germline CDR1 is SGHRS and CDR2 is YFSETQ. The length of the CDR3 is 16 residues. Deletions cut 1 base from V and 8 bases from J, with 16 bases between. This CDR3 reads CASSLSGPAVDSPLHF. The DNA of the CDR3 is TGCGCCAGCAGCTTGTCAGGCCCCGCCGTAGATTCACCCCTCCACTTT.

This chain uses TRBV6-5 with TRBJ2-1, with a possible D match to TRBD2 (6 bases). The CDR3 extends over 13 amino acids. V gave up 0 bases and J gave up 9 bases, with 9 bases separating them. The germline V gene has CDR1 MNHEY and CDR2 SVGAGI. CDR3 sequence: CASSYSAGLEQFF. The CDR3 DNA reads TGTGCCAGCAGTTACTCGGCGGGGCTTGAGCAGTTCTTC.

The V call is TRBV7-8, the J call TRBJ2-5; TRBD2 aligns across 11 bases. Germline CDR1 is SGHVS and CDR2 is FQNEAQ. There are 17 residues in the CDR3. J was trimmed by 3 bases and V by 4 bases; bases with no gene match: 10. The CDR3 spells CASSSRRSGLAEETQYF. Written as DNA, the CDR3 is TGTGCCAGCAGCTCACGTCGGTCGGGACTAGCGGAAGAGACCCAGTACTTC.

This clone was detected only once. Written as DNA, the CDR3 is TGCGCCAGCAGCTCCAACATGGGTGAGCAGTTCTTC. Translated: CASSSNMGEQFF. This rearrangement joins TRBV5-1 to TRBJ2-1; unclear D gene. There are 12 residues in the CDR3. Trimming took 3 bases from V and 9 from J, leaving 10 bases between them. Germline V lookup: CDR1 SGHRS, CDR2 YFSETQ. The full variable domain, its missing parts supplied by reference TRBV5-1 and TRBJ2-1, is KAGVTQTPRYLIKTRGQQVTLSCSPISGHRSVSWYQQTPGQGLQFLFEYFSETQRNKGNFPGRFSGRQFSNSRSEMNVSTLELGDSALYLCASSSNMGEQFFGPGTRLTVL.

The DNA of the CDR3 is TGCGCCAGCAGCTTGGATCGACTGGGTTTTGAAGCTTTCTTT. Amino acids: CASSLDRLGFEAFF. The chain has TRBV5-1 and TRBJ1-1; D is undetermined. V dropped 0 bases and J dropped 7 bases, with 13 bases sitting between them. Germline loops: CDR1 SGHRS, CDR2 YFSETQ. This CDR3 is 14 amino acids long.

The chain recombines TRBV27 with TRBJ2-1; D gene unclear. V shed 2 bases and J shed 7 bases, with 18 bases lying between them. The V gene's germline CDR1 is MNHEY and CDR2 SMNVEV (reference sequence). The CDR3 is 16 residues long. In DNA, the CDR3 is TGTGCCAGCAGTTTAGAACACCCCCGTCATGGGAATGAGCAGTTCTTC. Amino acids: CASSLEHPRHGNEQFF.

The V and J genes are TRBV7-3 and TRBJ2-5; possibly TRBD2 for D (6 bases). The V end was cut by 3 bases, the J end by 3 bases, with 8 bases between. The germline gives CDR1 SGHTA, CDR2 FQGTGA. The CDR3 runs to 13 residues. CDR3 protein: CASSLLAEETQYF. DNA for the CDR3: TGTGCCAGCAGCTTGTTAGCGGAAGAGACCCAGTACTTC. Combining the CDR3 with reference TRBV7-3 and TRBJ2-5 gives the whole variable domain GAGVSQTPSNKVTEKGKYVELRCDPISGHTALYWYRQSLGQGPEFLIYFQGTGAADDSGLPNDRFFAVRPEGSVSTLKIQRTERGDSAVYLCASSLLAEETQYFGPGTRLLVL.

This clone occurred once. Here the CDR3 reads CASSLGSGGTDTQYF. DNA for the CDR3: TGCGCCAGCAGCTTGGGGTCAGGGGGCACAGATACGCAGTATTTT. The chain couples TRBV5-1 to TRBJ2-3, with a possible D match to TRBD1 (6 bases). Germline CDR1 SGHRS, CDR2 YFSETQ. This CDR3 spans 15 amino acids. Trimming shortened V by 0 bases and J by 1 base, and 9 bases separated the two germline ends.

The chain recombines TRBV2 with TRBJ1-4, with TRBD1 matching 9 bases. The CDR3 covers 16 residues. V lost 7 bases, J lost 8 bases, and 14 bases stayed unmatched. CDR1 is SNHLY and CDR2 is FYNNEI in the germline V gene. CDR3 coding DNA: TGTGCCAGCAACCGGGGCGCCGGGACAGGGAAAGAAAAACTGTTTTTT. Translation gives CASNRGAGTGKEKLFF.

V gene TRBV10-1 combines with J gene TRBJ2-3, with D unresolved. This CDR3 has 14 residues. The V end lost 3 bases, the J end lost 1 base, and 8 bases lay between the germline ends. From germline, CDR1 is WNHNN and CDR2 SYGVQD (reference sequence). The CDR3 DNA reads TGCGCCAGCAGTGACCCGCGACGCACAGATACGCAGTATTTT. Translating it yields CASSDPRRTDTQYF.

The V and J genes are TRBV7-9 and TRBJ1-1; a weak D match, TRBD1 (6 bases). The germline V and J ends were trimmed by 4 bases and 6 bases, with 18 bases remaining between them. The CDR3 contains 15 residues. CDR1 and CDR2 from the germline V gene are SEHNR and FQNEAQ (reference sequence). This chain's CDR3 is CASSSTSRGNAEAFF. Written as DNA, the CDR3 is TGTGCCAGCAGCTCCACGAGCAGGGGTAACGCTGAAGCTTTCTTT.

V usage is TRBV6-6 and J usage is TRBJ2-7; TRBD1 might be the D (6 bases). V was trimmed by 6 bases and J by 6 bases, leaving 18 bases between them. The V gene's germline CDR1 is MNHNY and CDR2 SVGAGI (reference sequence). CDR3 size: 14 residues. The chain's CDR3 is CASRPLQGTGEQYF. The CDR3 DNA reads TGTGCCAGCAGGCCTCTACAGGGAACTGGCGAGCAGTACTTC.

The chain recombines TRBV7-3 with TRBJ2-3; TRBD1 aligns across 9 bases. The V gene end was trimmed by 4 bases and the J gene end by 2 bases; junction bases not matched to a gene: 1. CDR3 size: 14 residues. From germline, CDR1 is SGHTA and CDR2 FQGTGA. As DNA, the CDR3 is TGTGCCAGCAGCTCACAGGGGGCCACAGATACGCAGTATTTT. Protein: CASSSQGATDTQYF.

V gene TRBV28 combines with J gene TRBJ2-7, with 10 bases lining up with TRBD2. Germline values: CDR1 MDHEN, CDR2 SYDVKM. This CDR3 region has 14 residues. The junction had 7 bases not matched to a gene; V was cut back by 7 bases and J by 4 bases. CDR3 sequence: CASKAGGQWYEQYF. The DNA of the CDR3 is TGTGCCAGCAAAGCGGGAGGGCAGTGGTACGAGCAGTACTTC.

This rearrangement joins TRBV6-5 to TRBJ2-3; tentative D call: TRBD2 (7 bases). The CDR3 consists of 14 residues. Trimming pared 6 bases from V and 8 bases from J, leaving 18 bases between. Germline CDR1 is MNHEY and CDR2 is SVGAGI. The CDR3 here is CASRVRGGGGTQYF. The CDR3 DNA reads TGTGCCAGCAGGGTCAGAGGGGGAGGGGGTACGCAGTATTTT.

This clone has only a few counts. The chain links TRBV4-2 to TRBJ1-2; 9 nucleotides agree with TRBD1. Germline lookup yields CDR1 LGHNA and CDR2 YNFKEQ. The V and J ends lost 3 bases and 3 bases, in that order; junction bases with no gene match: 8. The CDR3 length is 16 residues. CDR3 protein: CASSHPLGQGHYGYTF. The CDR3, as DNA: TGTGCCAGCAGCCATCCTTTGGGACAGGGACACTATGGCTACACCTTC.

The rearrangement joins TRBV2 to TRBJ1-1, with 8 positions matching TRBD1. The junction had 4 bases not matched to a gene; V was cut back by 5 bases and J by 11 bases. The germline V gene encodes CDR1 SNHLY and CDR2 FYNNEI. This CDR3 has 11 amino acids. The CDR3 DNA is TGTGCCAGCAGTACGGACAGGGAGGCTTTCTTT. Translation gives CASSTDREAFF. The variable domain in full, with the rest retrieved from reference TRBV2 and TRBJ1-1, is EPEVTQTPSHQVTQMGQEVILRCVPISNHLYFYWYRQILGQKVEFLVSFYNNEISEKSEIFDDQFSVERPDGSNFTLKIRSTKLEDSAMYFCASSTDREAFFGQGTRLTVV.

The rearrangement joins TRBV5-1 to TRBJ2-7; a weak D match, TRBD2 (5 bases). This CDR3 is built from 15 residues. The V and J ends lost 3 bases and 2 bases respectively, with 15 bases between them. Germline V CDR1 and CDR2: SGHRS, YFSETQ. The CDR3 loop is CASSSGGEVPYEQYF. CDR3 coding DNA: TGCGCCAGCAGCTCTGGAGGCGAGGTACCCTACGAGCAGTACTTC.

In this sample, this clone turned up once. The chain combines TRBV2 with TRBJ1-2, with D maybe TRBD1 (6 bases). This CDR3 has 15 residues. V dropped 8 bases and J dropped 4 bases, with 20 bases sitting between them. Germline V gene sequence: CDR1 SNHLY, CDR2 FYNNEI. CDR3 residues: CASLRDKAFLYGYTF. The CDR3, as DNA: TGTGCCAGCCTCCGGGACAAGGCCTTCCTCTATGGCTACACCTTC.

The chain links TRBV6-5 to TRBJ2-7; D is unclear. This CDR3 has 10 residues. Trimming cost V 7 bases and J 5 bases, with 6 bases left between them. Germline V gives CDR1 MNHEY, CDR2 SVGAGI. CDR3 in DNA: TGTGCCAGCAAGGTGGACGAGCAGTACTTC. This gives the protein CASKVDEQYF.

V gene TRBV28 combines with J gene TRBJ1-5, with 8 bases fitting TRBD1. With 5 bases clipped from V and 2 bases from J, the junction kept 8 bases outside the gene matches. Germline CDR1 and CDR2: MDHEN and SYDVKM. CDR3 size: 16 residues. The CDR3 coding sequence is TGTGCCAGCAGTCCACTCGGACAGGGCCGCAATCAGCCCCAGCATTTT. This gives the protein CASSPLGQGRNQPQHF.